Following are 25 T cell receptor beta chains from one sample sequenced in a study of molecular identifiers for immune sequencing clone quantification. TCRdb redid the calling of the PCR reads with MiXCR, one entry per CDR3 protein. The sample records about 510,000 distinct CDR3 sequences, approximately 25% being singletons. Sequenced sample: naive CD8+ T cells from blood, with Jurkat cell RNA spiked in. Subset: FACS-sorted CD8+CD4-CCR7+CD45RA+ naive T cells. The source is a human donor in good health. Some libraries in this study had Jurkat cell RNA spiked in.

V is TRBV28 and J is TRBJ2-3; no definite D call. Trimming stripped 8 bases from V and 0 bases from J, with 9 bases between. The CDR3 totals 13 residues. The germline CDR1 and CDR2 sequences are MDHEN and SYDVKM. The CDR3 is CASGRASTDTQYF. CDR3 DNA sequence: TGTGCCAGCGGCCGGGCTAGCACAGATACGCAGTATTTT. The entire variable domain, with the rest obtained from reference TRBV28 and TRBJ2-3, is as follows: DVKVTQSSRYLVKRTGEKVFLECVQDMDHENMFWYRQDPGLGLRLIYFSYDVKMKEKGDIPEGYSVSREKKERFSLILESASTNQTSMYLCASGRASTDTQYFGPGTRLTVL.

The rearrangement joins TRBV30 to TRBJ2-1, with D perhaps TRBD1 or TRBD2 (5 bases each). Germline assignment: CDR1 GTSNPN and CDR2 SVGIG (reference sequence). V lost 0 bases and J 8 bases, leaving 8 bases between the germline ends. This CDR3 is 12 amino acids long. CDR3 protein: CAWSVRGDEQFF. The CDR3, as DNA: TGTGCCTGGAGTGTACGAGGGGATGAGCAGTTCTTC.

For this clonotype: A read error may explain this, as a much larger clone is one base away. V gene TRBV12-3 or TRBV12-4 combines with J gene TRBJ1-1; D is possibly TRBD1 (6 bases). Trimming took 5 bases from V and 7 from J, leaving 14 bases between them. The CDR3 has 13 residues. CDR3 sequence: CASSPRGFFEAFF. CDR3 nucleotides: TGTGCCAGCAGTCCCAGGGGCTTTTTTGAAGCTTTCTTT.

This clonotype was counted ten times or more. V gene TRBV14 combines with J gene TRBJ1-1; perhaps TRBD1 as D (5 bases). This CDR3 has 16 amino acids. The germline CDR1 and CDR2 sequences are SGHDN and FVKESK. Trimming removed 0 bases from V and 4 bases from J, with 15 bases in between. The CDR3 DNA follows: TGTGCCAGCAGCCAAGATATAAGGGGCGGTGGCACTGAAGCTTTCTTT. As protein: CASSQDIRGGGTEAFF.

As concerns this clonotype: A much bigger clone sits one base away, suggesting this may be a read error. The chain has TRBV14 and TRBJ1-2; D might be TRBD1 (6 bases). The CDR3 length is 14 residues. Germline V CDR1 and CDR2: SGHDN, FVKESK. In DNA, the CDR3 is TGTGCCCGCAGCCAGAGACAGGCAAACTATGGCTACACCTTC. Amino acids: CARSQRQANYGYTF.

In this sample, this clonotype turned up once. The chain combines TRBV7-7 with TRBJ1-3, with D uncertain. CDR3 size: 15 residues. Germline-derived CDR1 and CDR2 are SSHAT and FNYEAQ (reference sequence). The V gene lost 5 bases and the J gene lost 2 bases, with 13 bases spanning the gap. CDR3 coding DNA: TGTGCCAGCAGCCCAGGTAGAAATGCTGGAAACACCATATATTTT. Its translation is CASSPGRNAGNTIYF.

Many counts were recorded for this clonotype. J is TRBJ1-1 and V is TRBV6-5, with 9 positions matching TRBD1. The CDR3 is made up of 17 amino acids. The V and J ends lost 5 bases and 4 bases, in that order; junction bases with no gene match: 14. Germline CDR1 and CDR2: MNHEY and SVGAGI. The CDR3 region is CASSDPTRGTGSTEAFF. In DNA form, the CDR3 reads TGTGCCAGCAGTGATCCTACCCGGGGGACAGGGAGCACTGAAGCTTTCTTT.

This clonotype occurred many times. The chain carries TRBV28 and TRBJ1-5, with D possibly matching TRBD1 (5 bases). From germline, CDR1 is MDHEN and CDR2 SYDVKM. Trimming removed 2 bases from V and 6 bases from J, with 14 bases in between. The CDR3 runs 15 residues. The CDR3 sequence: CASSLVSAGSQPQHF. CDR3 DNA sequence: TGTGCCAGCAGTTTAGTCTCCGCAGGGAGTCAGCCCCAGCATTTT.

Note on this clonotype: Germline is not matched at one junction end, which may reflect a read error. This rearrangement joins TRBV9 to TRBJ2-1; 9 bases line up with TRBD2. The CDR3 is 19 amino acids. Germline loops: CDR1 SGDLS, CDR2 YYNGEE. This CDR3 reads CASSVKGSGSESSYNEQIF. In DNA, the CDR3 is TGTGCCAGCAGCGTAAAGGGTAGCGGGAGTGAAAGCTCCTACAATGAGCAGATCTTC.

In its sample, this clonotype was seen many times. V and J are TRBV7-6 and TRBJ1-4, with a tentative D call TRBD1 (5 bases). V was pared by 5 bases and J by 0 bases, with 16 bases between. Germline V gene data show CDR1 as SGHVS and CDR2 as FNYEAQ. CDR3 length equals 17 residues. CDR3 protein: CASSQTRGLTTNEKLFF. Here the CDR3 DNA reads TGTGCCAGCAGCCAAACTAGGGGTTTGACAACTAATGAAAAACTGTTTTTT. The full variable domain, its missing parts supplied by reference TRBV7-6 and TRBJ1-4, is GAGVSQSPRYKVTKRGQDVALRCDPISGHVSLYWYRQALGQGPEFLTYFNYEAQQDKSGLPNDRFSAERPEGSISTLTIQRTEQRDSAMYRCASSQTRGLTTNEKLFFGSGTQLSVL.

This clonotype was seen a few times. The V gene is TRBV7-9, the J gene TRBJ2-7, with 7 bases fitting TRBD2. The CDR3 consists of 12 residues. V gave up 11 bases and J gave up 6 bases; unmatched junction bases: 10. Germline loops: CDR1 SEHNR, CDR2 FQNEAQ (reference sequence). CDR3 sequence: CAGMGRAAEQYF. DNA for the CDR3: TGTGCCGGCATGGGGAGGGCGGCCGAGCAGTACTTC.

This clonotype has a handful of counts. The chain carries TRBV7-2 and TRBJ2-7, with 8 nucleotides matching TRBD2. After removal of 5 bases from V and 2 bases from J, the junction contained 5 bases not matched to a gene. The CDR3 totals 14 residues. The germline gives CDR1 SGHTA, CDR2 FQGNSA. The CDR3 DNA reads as TGTGCCAGCAGCATTAGCGGGACCGCCTACGAGCAGTACTTC. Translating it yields CASSISGTAYEQYF.

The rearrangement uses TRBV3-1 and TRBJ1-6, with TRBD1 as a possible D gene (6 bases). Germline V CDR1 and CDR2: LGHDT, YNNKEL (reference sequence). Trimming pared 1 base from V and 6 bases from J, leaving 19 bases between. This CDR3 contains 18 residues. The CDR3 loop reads CASSQVFGQLISNSPLHF. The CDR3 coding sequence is TGTGCCAGCAGCCAAGTATTTGGACAGCTAATTTCTAATTCACCCCTCCACTTT. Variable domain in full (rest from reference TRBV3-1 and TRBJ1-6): DTAVSQTPKYLVTQMGNDKSIKCEQNLGHDTMYWYKQDSKKFLKIMFSYNNKELIINETVPNRFSPKSPDKAHLNLHINSLELGDSAVYFCASSQVFGQLISNSPLHFGNGTRLTVT.

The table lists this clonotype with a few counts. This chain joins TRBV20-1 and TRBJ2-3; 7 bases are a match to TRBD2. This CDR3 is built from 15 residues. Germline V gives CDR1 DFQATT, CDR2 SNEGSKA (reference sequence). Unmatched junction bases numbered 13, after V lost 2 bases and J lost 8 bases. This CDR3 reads CSARSGPGGTVTQYF. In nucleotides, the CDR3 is TGCAGTGCTAGAAGTGGTCCGGGAGGAACCGTTACGCAGTATTTT.

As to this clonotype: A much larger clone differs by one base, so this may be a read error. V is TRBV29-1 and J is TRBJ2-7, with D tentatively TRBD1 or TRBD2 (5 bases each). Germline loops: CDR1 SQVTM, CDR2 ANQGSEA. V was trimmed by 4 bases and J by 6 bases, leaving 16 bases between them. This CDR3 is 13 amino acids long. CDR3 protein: CSVGTAGSCEQYF. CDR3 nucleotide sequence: TGCAGCGTTGGGACGGCAGGGAGCTGCGAGCAGTACTTC.

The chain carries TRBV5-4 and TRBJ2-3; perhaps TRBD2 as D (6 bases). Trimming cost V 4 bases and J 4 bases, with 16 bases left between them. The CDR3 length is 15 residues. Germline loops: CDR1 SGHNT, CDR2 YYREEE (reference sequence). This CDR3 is CASSPPGRGADTQYF. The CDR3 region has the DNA TGTGCCAGCAGCCCACCCGGGCGCGGGGCAGATACGCAGTATTTT.

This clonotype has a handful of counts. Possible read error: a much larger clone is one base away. The CDR3 DNA is TGTGCCAGCAGTTACCGAGGGGGTTTCGACTACGAGCAGTACTTC. Amino acid sequence: CASSYRGGFDYEQYF. The gene calls are TRBV6-5 and TRBJ2-7, with D tentatively TRBD1 (6 bases). Germline V gene lookup returns CDR1 MNHEY and CDR2 SVGAGI. Trimming shortened V by 2 bases and J by 3 bases, and 14 bases separated the two germline ends. CDR3 length: 15 amino acids.

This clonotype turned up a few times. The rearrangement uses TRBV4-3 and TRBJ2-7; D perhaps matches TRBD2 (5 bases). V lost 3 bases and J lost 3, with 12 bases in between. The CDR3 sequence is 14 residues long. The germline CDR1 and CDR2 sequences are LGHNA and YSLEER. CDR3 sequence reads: CASSQGASFYEQYF. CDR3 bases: TGCGCCAGCAGCCAGGGAGCTAGCTTCTACGAGCAGTACTTC.

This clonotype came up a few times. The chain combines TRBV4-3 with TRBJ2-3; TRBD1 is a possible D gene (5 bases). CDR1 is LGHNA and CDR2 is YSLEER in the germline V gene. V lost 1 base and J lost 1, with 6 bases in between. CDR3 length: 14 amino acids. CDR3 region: CASSQATGTDTQYF. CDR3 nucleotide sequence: TGCGCCAGCAGCCAAGCGACAGGCACAGATACGCAGTATTTT.

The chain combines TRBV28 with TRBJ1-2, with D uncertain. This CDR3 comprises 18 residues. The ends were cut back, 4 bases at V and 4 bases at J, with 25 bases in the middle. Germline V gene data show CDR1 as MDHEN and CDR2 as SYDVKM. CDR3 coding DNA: TGTGCCAGCAGTTCCATAGTGCCCCCAGCGGGGATCAGCTATGGCTACACCTTC. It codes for CASSSIVPPAGISYGYTF.

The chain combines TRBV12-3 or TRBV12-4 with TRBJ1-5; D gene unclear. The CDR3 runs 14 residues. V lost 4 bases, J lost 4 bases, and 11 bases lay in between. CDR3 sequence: CASSSAGSNQPQHF. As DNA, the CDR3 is TGTGCCAGCAGTTCGGCTGGGAGTAATCAGCCCCAGCATTTT.

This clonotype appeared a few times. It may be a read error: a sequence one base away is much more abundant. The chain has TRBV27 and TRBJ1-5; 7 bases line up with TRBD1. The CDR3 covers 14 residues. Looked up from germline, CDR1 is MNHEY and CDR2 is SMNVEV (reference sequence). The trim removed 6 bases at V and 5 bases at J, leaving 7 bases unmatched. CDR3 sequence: CASSLTGPHQPQHF. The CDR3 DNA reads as TGTGCCAGCAGCCTGACAGGGCCGCATCAGCCCCAGCATTTT.

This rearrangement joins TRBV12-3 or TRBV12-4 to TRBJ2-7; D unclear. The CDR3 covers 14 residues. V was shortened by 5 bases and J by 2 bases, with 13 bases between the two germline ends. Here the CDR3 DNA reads TGTGCCAGCAGTCTACATCTCGTTACCTACGAGCAGTACTTC. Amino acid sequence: CASSLHLVTYEQYF.

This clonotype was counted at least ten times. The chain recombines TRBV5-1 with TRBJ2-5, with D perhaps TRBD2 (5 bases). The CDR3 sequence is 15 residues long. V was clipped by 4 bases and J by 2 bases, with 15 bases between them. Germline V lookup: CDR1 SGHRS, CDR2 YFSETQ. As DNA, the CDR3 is TGCGCCAGCAGCGGACCCCGGGGTAATCAAGAGACCCAGTACTTC. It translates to CASSGPRGNQETQYF.

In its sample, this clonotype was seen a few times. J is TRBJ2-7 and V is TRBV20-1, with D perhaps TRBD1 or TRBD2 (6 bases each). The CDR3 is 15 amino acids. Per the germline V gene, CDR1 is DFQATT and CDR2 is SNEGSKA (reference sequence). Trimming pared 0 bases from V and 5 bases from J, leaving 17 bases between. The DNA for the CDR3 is TGCAGTGCTAGAGATCTCAAGGGGGGAAACGACGAGCAGTACTTC. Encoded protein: CSARDLKGGNDEQYF.